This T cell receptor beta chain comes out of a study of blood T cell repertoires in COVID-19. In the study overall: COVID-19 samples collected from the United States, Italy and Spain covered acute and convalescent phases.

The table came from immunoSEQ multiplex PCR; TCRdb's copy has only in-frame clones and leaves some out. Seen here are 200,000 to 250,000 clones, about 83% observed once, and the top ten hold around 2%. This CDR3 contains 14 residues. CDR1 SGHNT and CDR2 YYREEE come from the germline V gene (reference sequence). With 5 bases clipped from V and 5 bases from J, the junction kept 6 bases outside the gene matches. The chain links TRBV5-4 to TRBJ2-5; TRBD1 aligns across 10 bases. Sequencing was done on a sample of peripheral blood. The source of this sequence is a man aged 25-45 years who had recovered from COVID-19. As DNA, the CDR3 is TGTGCCAGCAGTCCGGACAGGGGGTCTGAGACCCAGTACTTC. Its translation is CASSPDRGSETQYF. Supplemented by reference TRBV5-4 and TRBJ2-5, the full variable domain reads ETGVTQSPTHLIKTRGQQVTLRCSSQSGHNTVSWYQQALGQGPQFIFQYYREEENGRGNFPPRFSGLQFPNYSSELNVNALELDDSALYLCASSPDRGSETQYFGPGTRLLVL.